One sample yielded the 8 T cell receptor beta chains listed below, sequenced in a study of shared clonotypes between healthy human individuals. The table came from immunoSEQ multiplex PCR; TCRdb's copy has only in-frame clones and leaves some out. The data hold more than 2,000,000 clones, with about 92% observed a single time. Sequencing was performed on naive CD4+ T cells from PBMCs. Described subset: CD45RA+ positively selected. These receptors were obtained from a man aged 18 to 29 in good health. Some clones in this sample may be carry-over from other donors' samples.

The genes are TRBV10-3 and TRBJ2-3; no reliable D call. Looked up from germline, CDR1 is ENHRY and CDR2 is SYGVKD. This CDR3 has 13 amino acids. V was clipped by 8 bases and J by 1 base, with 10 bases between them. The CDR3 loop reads CAIGRGGTDTQYF. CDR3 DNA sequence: TGTGCCATCGGCCGTGGGGGCACAGATACGCAGTATTTT.

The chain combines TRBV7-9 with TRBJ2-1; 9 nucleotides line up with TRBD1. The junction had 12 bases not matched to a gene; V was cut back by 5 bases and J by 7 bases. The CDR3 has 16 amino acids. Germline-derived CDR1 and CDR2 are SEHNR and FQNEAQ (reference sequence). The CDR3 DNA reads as TGTGCCAGCAGCCCTAGAGGGGACAGGGAGGTAAATGAGCAGTTCTTC. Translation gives CASSPRGDREVNEQFF.

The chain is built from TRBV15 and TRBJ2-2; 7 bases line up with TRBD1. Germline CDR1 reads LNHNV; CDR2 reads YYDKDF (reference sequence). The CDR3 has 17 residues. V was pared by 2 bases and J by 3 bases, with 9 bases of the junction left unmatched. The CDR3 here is CATSRNLRGSDTGELFF. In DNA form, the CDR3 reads TGTGCCACCAGCAGAAACCTCAGGGGGTCTGACACCGGGGAGCTGTTTTTT.

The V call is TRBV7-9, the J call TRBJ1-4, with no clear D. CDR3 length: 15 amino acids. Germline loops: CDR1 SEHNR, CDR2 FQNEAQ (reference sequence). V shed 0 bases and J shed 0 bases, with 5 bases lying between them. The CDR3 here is CASSLAQSTNEKLFF. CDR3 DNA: TGTGCCAGCAGCTTAGCGCAATCAACTAATGAAAAACTGTTTTTT. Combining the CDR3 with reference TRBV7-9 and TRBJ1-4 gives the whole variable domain DTGVSQNPRHKITKRGQNVTFRCDPISEHNRLYWYRQTLGQGPEFLTYFQNEAQLEKSRLLSDRFSAERPKGSFSTLEIQRTEQGDSAMYLCASSLAQSTNEKLFFGSGTQLSVL.

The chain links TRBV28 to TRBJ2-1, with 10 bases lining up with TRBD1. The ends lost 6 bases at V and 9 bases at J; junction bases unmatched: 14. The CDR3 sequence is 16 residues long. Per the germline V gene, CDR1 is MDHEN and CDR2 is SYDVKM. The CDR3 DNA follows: TGTGCCAGCAGCCTACCGGGACAGGGGCGTTTGGGTGAGCAGTTCTTC. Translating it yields CASSLPGQGRLGEQFF.

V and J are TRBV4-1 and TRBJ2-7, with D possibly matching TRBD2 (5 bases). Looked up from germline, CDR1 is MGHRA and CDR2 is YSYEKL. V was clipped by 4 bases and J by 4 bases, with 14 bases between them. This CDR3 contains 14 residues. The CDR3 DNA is TGCGCCAGCAGCCCGGACCCGGGGATATACGAGCAGTACTTC. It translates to CASSPDPGIYEQYF.

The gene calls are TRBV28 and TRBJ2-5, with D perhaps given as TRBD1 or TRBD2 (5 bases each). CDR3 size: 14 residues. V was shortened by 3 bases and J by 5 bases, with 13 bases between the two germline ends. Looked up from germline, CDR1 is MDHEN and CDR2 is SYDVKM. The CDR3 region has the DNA TGTGCCAGCAGTTTTATTGGGACGGGTGAGACCCAGTACTTC. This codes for CASSFIGTGETQYF. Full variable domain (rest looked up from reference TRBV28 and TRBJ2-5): DVKVTQSSRYLVKRTGEKVFLECVQDMDHENMFWYRQDPGLGLRLIYFSYDVKMKEKGDIPEGYSVSREKKERFSLILESASTNQTSMYLCASSFIGTGETQYFGPGTRLLVL.

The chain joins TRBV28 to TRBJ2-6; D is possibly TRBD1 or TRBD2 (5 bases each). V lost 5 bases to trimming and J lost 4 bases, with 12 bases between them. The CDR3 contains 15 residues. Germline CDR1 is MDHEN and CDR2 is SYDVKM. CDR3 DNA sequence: TGTGCCAGCAGTACACCAGGGAGCGGGGCCAACGTCCTGACTTTC. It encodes CASSTPGSGANVLTF.